Shown below are 22 T cell receptor beta chains from a single sample sequenced in a study of OX40 agonist ivuxolimab in advanced cancers. The data were produced by immunoSEQ multiplex PCR, yet TCRdb's version contains in-frame clones alone and is incomplete. Among around 60,000 clones listed, about 87% were seen once. The specimen was CD4+ or CD8+ T cells sorted from blood, collected in a trial of the OX40 agonist ivuxolimab. The receptors were gathered from an adult with an advanced solid tumor such as melanoma, head and neck, liver or kidney cancer.

This clone has a single count. The genes are TRBV28 and TRBJ1-1; D ambiguous. The germline V and J ends were trimmed by 1 base and 1 base, with 10 bases remaining between them. CDR1 MDHEN and CDR2 SYDVKM come from the germline V gene. The CDR3 runs to 15 residues. CDR3 in DNA: TGTGCCAGCAGTTTATCCCCATTGGAGAACACTGAAGCTTTCTTT. It codes for CASSLSPLENTEAFF.

The chain is built from TRBV25-1 and TRBJ1-2, with D possibly being TRBD1 (5 bases). Germline CDR1 MGHDK, CDR2 SYGVNS. V was clipped by 5 bases and J by 2 bases, with 9 bases between them. The CDR3 has 13 residues. The CDR3 protein is CASSLAGNYGYTF. CDR3 sequence (DNA): TGTGCCAGCAGTCTCGCAGGGAACTATGGCTACACCTTC.

CDR3 in amino acids: CASNLLAVKETQYF. CDR3 bases: TGTGCCAGCAACCTACTAGCGGTAAAAGAGACCCAGTACTTC. This chain uses TRBV6-6 with TRBJ2-5; 8 nucleotides line up with TRBD2. V lost 7 bases and J lost 3; bases outside the gene matches: 7. The CDR3 length is 14 residues. The germline gives CDR1 MNHNY, CDR2 SVGAGI (reference sequence).

This clone came up a few times. In DNA, the CDR3 is TGCGCCAGCAGCCAAGAGGGAGGGCTCTTCAATCAGCCCCAGCATTTT. Translating it yields CASSQEGGLFNQPQHF. This sequence joins TRBV4-1 and TRBJ1-5, with D unresolved. The CDR3 contains 16 residues. CDR1 is MGHRA, CDR2 YSYEKL, per germline. The V gene lost 0 bases and the J gene lost 3 bases, with 12 bases spanning the gap.

This rearrangement joins TRBV9 to TRBJ2-1, with 10 bases fitting TRBD2. Germline CDR1 is SGDLS and CDR2 is YYNGEE. Losses at the gene ends were 0 bases for V and 6 bases for J; bases not matched to a gene: 3. This CDR3 comprises 15 residues. The CDR3 loop reads CASSVELAGFNEQFF. CDR3 sequence (DNA): TGTGCCAGCAGCGTAGAACTAGCGGGATTCAATGAGCAGTTCTTC.

This clone has only one observation. The chain links TRBV5-1 to TRBJ2-3; D is ambiguous. Germline V gives CDR1 SGHRS, CDR2 YFSETQ. The CDR3 runs to 11 residues. Trimming pared 1 base from V and 5 bases from J, leaving 2 bases between. This CDR3 is CASSLRDTQYF. In DNA form, the CDR3 reads TGCGCCAGCAGCTTGAGAGATACGCAGTATTTT.

The CDR3 loop reads CASSLSGSSHLFF. The CDR3 region has the DNA TGTGCCAGTAGTTTAAGCGGGAGTTCCCATCTTTTCTTC. This chain joins TRBV19 and TRBJ2-1; 8 bases line up with TRBD2. The germline V gene has CDR1 LNHDA and CDR2 SQIVND (reference sequence). The CDR3 covers 13 residues. Trimming removed 5 bases from V and 16 bases from J; junction bases left unmatched: 13.

This chain connects TRBV7-8 to TRBJ1-5; 7 bases line up with TRBD1. Germline assignment: CDR1 SGHVS and CDR2 FQNEAQ. The trim removed 7 bases at V and 3 bases at J, leaving 6 bases unmatched. The CDR3 extends over 14 amino acids. The CDR3 here is CASNRGQSNQPQHF. CDR3 nucleotides: TGTGCCAGCAACCGGGGACAGTCCAATCAGCCCCAGCATTTT.

The rearrangement joins TRBV28 to TRBJ2-1; 9 bases fit TRBD2. V trimming: 3 bases; J trimming: 8 bases; junction bases outside the gene matches: 5. The germline V gene encodes CDR1 MDHEN and CDR2 SYDVKM. CDR3 length equals 14 residues. DNA of the CDR3: TGTGCCAGCAGTTTGGCGGGAGGGCCCTATGAGCAGTTCTTC. This gives the protein CASSLAGGPYEQFF.

The V and J genes are TRBV12-5 and TRBJ2-3, with 10 bases fitting TRBD1. CDR1 is LGHNT and CDR2 is FRNRAP in the germline V gene. This CDR3 contains 17 residues. V trimming: 3 bases; J trimming: 6 bases; junction bases outside the gene matches: 12. The CDR3 nucleotides read TGTGCTAGTGGTTTCGGGACAGGGGACAATAACCTCGATACGCAGTATTTT. The encoded protein is CASGFGTGDNNLDTQYF.

This clone was seen just once. The chain carries TRBV5-1 and TRBJ1-1; no firm D call. Germline-derived CDR1 and CDR2 are SGHRS and YFSETQ. The V end lost 0 bases, the J end lost 2 bases, and 8 bases lay between the germline ends. This CDR3 spans 14 amino acids. Here the CDR3 reads CASSLDGSNTEAFF. CDR3 nucleotides: TGCGCCAGCAGCTTGGACGGGAGCAACACTGAAGCTTTCTTT.

This chain joins TRBV19 and TRBJ1-5; no firm D call. Germline V gives CDR1 LNHDA, CDR2 SQIVND (reference sequence). CDR3 length: 14 amino acids. The ends were cut back, 2 bases at V and 5 bases at J, with 10 bases in the middle. DNA for the CDR3: TGTGCCAGTAGTATAAAGGGAGTCCATCAGCCCCAGCATTTT. It is translated as CASSIKGVHQPQHF.

The V and J genes are TRBV2 and TRBJ1-6, with no clear D. Trimming took 7 bases from V and 3 from J, leaving 16 bases between them. The CDR3 has 16 residues. The germline V gene has CDR1 SNHLY and CDR2 FYNNEI. Written as DNA, the CDR3 is TGTGCCAGCACTGTTGGGCGGGTTGACTATAATTCACCCCTCCACTTT. This translates into CASTVGRVDYNSPLHF.

The rearrangement joins TRBV2 to TRBJ1-2; D is ambiguous. The CDR3 has 15 residues. Germline V gene data show CDR1 as SNHLY and CDR2 as FYNNEI. The ends were cut back, 2 bases at V and 4 bases at J, with 14 bases in the middle. DNA of the CDR3: TGTGCCAGCAGTGAACCGGGAACCAGACCCTATGGCTACACCTTC. Its protein is CASSEPGTRPYGYTF. Full variable domain (outside the CDR3, taken from reference TRBV2 and TRBJ1-2): EPEVTQTPSHQVTQMGQEVILRCVPISNHLYFYWYRQILGQKVEFLVSFYNNEISEKSEIFDDQFSVERPDGSNFTLKIRSTKLEDSAMYFCASSEPGTRPYGYTFGSGTRLTVV.

The gene calls are TRBV25-1 and TRBJ2-7; no reliable D call. There are 14 residues in the CDR3. V was shortened by 5 bases and J by 1 base, with 12 bases between the two germline ends. In germline, CDR1 is MGHDK, CDR2 SYGVNS. The CDR3 coding sequence is TGTGCCAGCAGTACACCCTCCCCGTCCTACGAGCAGTACTTC. As protein: CASSTPSPSYEQYF.

V usage is TRBV28 and J usage is TRBJ1-4; TRBD1 aligns across 12 bases. Germline V gives CDR1 MDHEN, CDR2 SYDVKM. This CDR3 is built from 18 residues. The V segment lost 1 base and the J segment 8 bases; nucleotides outside the gene matches: 11. In DNA, the CDR3 is TGTGCCAGCAGTTTATTGTTTGGGACAGGGGGCCGATTCGAAAAACTGTTTTTT. This gives the protein CASSLLFGTGGRFEKLFF.

The rearrangement uses TRBV11-2 and TRBJ2-2; 8 nucleotides line up with TRBD2. CDR1 is SGHAT and CDR2 is FQNNGV in the germline V gene. The CDR3 loop spans 16 amino acids. Trimming cost V 1 base and J 0 bases; bases outside gene matches: 1. CDR3 in DNA: TGTGCCAGCAGCTTAGCGGGAGGGCCGAACACCGGGGAGCTGTTTTTT. Its translation: CASSLAGGPNTGELFF. Filled out from reference TRBV11-2 and TRBJ2-2, the complete variable domain reads EAGVAQSPRYKIIEKRQSVAFWCNPISGHATLYWYQQILGQGPKLLIQFQNNGVVDDSQLPKDRFSAERLKGVDSTLKIQPAKLEDSAVYLCASSLAGGPNTGELFFGEGSRLTVL.

This clone turned up a few times. J is TRBJ1-2 and V is TRBV2; a weak D match, TRBD1 (5 bases). Per germline, CDR1 SNHLY and CDR2 FYNNEI. CDR3 length: 13 residues. The V gene lost 8 bases and the J gene lost 0 bases, with 10 bases spanning the gap. CDR3 protein: CASYQGTNYGYTF. In DNA, the CDR3 is TGTGCCAGCTACCAGGGAACTAACTATGGCTACACCTTC.

V gene TRBV2 combines with J gene TRBJ2-1; 9 nucleotides align to TRBD1. CDR1 and CDR2 (germline): SNHLY, FYNNEI. This CDR3 spans 14 amino acids. The V segment lost 10 bases and the J segment 3 bases; nucleotides outside the gene matches: 7. The CDR3 DNA sequence: TGTGCCAACTACCGGGACAGGGACTACAATGAGCAGTTCTTC. This encodes CANYRDRDYNEQFF.

The chain joins TRBV27 to TRBJ1-2, with D possibly matching TRBD1 (5 bases). Germline CDR1 reads MNHEY; CDR2 reads SMNVEV (reference sequence). The CDR3 sequence is 17 residues long. V gave up 3 bases and J gave up 0 bases, with 17 bases separating them. For the CDR3, the DNA is TGTGCCAGCAGTTTGACCAGGGAAGGGGACCCTAACTATGGCTACACCTTC. Translating it yields CASSLTREGDPNYGYTF.

The V call is TRBV7-3, the J call TRBJ2-1; D gene uncertain. Germline CDR1 is SGHTA and CDR2 is FQGTGA. Trimming pared 4 bases from V and 2 bases from J, leaving 9 bases between. The CDR3 totals 14 residues. CDR3 loop: CASSSGGAYNEQFF. The CDR3 region has the DNA TGTGCCAGCAGCTCGGGCGGCGCCTACAATGAGCAGTTCTTC.

This clone was found a few times. The rearrangement links TRBV27 to TRBJ2-5; D gene uncertain. The CDR3 covers 11 residues. Germline CDR1 MNHEY, CDR2 SMNVEV (reference sequence). Trimming removed 3 bases from V and 5 bases from J, with 4 bases in between. In DNA form, the CDR3 reads TGTGCCAGCAGTTTGGGGGAGACCCAGTACTTC. This translates into CASSLGETQYF.